This T cell receptor beta chain was identified during a study of PD-L1 blockade in urothelial cancer. Study-level background: Typically, measured as a median, blood samples had about 140,000 T cells.

This clone was recorded once. The CDR3 has 15 amino acids. Germline V gives CDR1 SNHLY, CDR2 FYNNEI. V dropped 7 bases and J dropped 4; count of bases not matched to a gene: 8. Clones were sequenced by immunoSEQ multiplex PCR, and TCRdb holds only the in-frame ones, with some missing. The sample lists 90,000 to 120,000 clones, about 85% occurring once. This clonotype was sampled from a man aged 45-65 years with urothelial cancer. The genes are TRBV2 and TRBJ1-2; 11 nucleotides agree with TRBD1. The sample was PBMCs, taken around atezolizumab (anti-PD-L1) treatment. The CDR3 DNA reads as TGTGCCAGCATAGGCACGGGACAGGGGGGCTATGGCTACACCTTC. It is translated as CASIGTGQGGYGYTF. The whole variable domain, remainder taken from reference TRBV2 and TRBJ1-2, is EPEVTQTPSHQVTQMGQEVILRCVPISNHLYFYWYRQILGQKVEFLVSFYNNEISEKSEIFDDQFSVERPDGSNFTLKIRSTKLEDSAMYFCASIGTGQGGYGYTFGSGTRLTVV.